The text below deals with one TCR beta chain. The data originate from a study of T-cell memory formation after mild COVID-19. At the level of the study: Largely donor-specific sequence clusters came from two donors.

TCRdb reprocessed the 5' RACE reads via MiXCR and lists one record per CDR3 protein. The table lists under 250,000 distinct CDR3 sequences, around 25% of them singletons. The sequencing sample was made of PBMCs or a T cell subset sorted from them (not recorded which). The origin of this receptor is an adult woman who had mild COVID-19 (a few samples of this study predate the infection). Cell type and time point are not known.

The CDR3 nucleotides are TGTGCCAGCTCACCATACGAACGGAGCTCCTACGAGCAGTACTTC. As protein: CASSPYERSSYEQYF. The chain combines TRBV18 with TRBJ2-7, with no clear D. CDR1 is KGHSH and CDR2 is LQKENI in the germline V gene. Trimming removed 2 bases from V and 0 bases from J, with 11 bases in between. The CDR3 consists of 15 residues. The variable domain in full, with the rest retrieved from reference TRBV18 and TRBJ2-7, is NAGVMQNPRHLVRRRGQEARLRCSPMKGHSHVYWYRQLPEEGLKFMVYLQKENIIDESGMPKERFSAEFPKEGPSILRIQQVVRGDSAAYFCASSPYERSSYEQYFGPGTRLTVT.